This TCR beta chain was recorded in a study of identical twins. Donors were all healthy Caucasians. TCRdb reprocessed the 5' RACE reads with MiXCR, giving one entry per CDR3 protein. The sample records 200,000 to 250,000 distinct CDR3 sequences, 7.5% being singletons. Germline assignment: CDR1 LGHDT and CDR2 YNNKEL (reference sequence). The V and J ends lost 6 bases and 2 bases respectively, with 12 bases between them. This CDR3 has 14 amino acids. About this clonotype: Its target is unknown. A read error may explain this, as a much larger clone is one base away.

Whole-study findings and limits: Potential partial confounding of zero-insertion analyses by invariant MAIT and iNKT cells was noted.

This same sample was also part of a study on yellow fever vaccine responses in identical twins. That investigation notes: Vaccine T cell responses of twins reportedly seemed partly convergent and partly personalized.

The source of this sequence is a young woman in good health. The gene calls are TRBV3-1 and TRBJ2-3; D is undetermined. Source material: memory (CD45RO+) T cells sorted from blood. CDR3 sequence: CASRHNGDTDTQYF. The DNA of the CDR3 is TGTGCCAGCAGACACAATGGGGACACAGATACGCAGTATTTT.